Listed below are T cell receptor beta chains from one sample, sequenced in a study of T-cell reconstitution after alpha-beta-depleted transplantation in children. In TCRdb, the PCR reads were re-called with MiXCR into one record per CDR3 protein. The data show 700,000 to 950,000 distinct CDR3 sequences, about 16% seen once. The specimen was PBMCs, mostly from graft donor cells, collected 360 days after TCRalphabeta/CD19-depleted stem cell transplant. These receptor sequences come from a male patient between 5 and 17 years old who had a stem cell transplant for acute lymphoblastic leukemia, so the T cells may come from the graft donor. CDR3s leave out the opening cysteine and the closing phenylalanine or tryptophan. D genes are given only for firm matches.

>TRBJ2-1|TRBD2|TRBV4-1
ASSQDRGVLAGPRYNEQF
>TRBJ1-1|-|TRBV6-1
ASSEALGNTEAF
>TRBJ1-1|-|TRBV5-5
ASSSGDVGHEAF
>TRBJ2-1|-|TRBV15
ATSNQGSYNEQF
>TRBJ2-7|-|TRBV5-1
ASRSVWEQY
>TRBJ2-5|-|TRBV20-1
SPPRGLHQDFIRETQY
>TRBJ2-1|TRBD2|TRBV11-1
ASSLGLAGGPVDEQF
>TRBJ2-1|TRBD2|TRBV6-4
ASSDSWREGPNEQF
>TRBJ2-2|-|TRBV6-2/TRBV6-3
ASTTKLKMRERGRSTGELF
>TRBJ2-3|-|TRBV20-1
SASLGGWTDTQY
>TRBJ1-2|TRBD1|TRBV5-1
ASSLTGQAYGYT
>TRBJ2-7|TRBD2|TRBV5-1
ASTQIAGGDYEQY
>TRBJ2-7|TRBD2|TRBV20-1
SARVAGVYEQY
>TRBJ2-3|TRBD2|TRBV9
ASSTLEREVVTDTQY
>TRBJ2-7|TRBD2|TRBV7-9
ASSSLTSGHYEQY
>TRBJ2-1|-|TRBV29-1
SPFRVGNEQF
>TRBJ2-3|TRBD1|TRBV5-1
ASSKMGQGRYSTDTQY
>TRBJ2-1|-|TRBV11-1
ASSPRRGQGRNEQF
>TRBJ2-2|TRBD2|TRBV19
ASSSLPGLARSGSVELF
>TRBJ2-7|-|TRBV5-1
ASSLAGRGSAGAPHEQY
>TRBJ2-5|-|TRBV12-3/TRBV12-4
ASRGPDSAETQY
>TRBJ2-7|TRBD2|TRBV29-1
SVEDGRGGEQY
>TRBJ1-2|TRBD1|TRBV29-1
SVVGTGVNYGYT
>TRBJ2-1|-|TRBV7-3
ASTPLPNSYNEQF
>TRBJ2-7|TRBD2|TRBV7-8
ASSLARGGTATGTSGSHEQY
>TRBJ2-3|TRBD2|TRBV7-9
ASSSQTLTSGRADTQY
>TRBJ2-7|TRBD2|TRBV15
ATSRVQGLTAYEQY
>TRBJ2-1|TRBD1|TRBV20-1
SSTTGTGDGRFYNEQF